This T cell receptor beta chain was obtained from a study of identical twins. Findings and limits, study-wide: Whereas memory repertoires showed no such difference, abundant cord blood beta clonotypes carried fewer insertions.

TCRdb reprocessed the 5' RACE reads with MiXCR, giving one entry per CDR3 protein. The top ten clones hold more than 10% of a sample with 410,000 or so distinct CDR3 sequences, around a sixth of them seen once. About this clonotype: Its target is not known.

This TCR was recovered from a man over 45 in good health. The sample was naive T cells sorted from blood.

In DNA, the CDR3 is TGTGCCAGCAGTTTAAGGCCCGGCGTTAATAGCAATCAGCCCCAGCATTTT. This translates into CASSLRPGVNSNQPQHF. The chain couples TRBV27 to TRBJ1-5, with unresolved D. Trimming pared 2 bases from V and 0 bases from J, leaving 14 bases between. The CDR3 totals 17 residues. CDR1 and CDR2 from the germline V gene are MNHEY and SMNVEV (reference sequence).